The 26 T cell receptor beta chains below all came from one sample that was sequenced in a study of blood T cell repertoires in COVID-19. The method was immunoSEQ multiplex PCR; TCRdb's version includes in-frame clones alone and lacks a portion of them. The sample records 240,000 or so clones, roughly 86% being singletons. The source material was PBMCs or T cells enriched from blood (not recorded which). The receptors were gathered from a woman aged 45-60 years who had recovered from COVID-19.

The rearrangement joins TRBV7-3 to TRBJ1-1; no reliable D call. The CDR3 consists of 15 residues. The germline V gene encodes CDR1 SGHTA and CDR2 FQGTGA. Deletions cut 4 bases from V and 0 bases from J, with 12 bases between. The CDR3 DNA reads TGTGCCAGCAGCTGGTCGAATGGAGTGAACACTGAAGCTTTCTTT. Its translation: CASSWSNGVNTEAFF.

The V call is TRBV5-1, the J call TRBJ1-2; 7 bases are shared with TRBD1. Germline CDR1 is SGHRS and CDR2 is YFSETQ. CDR3 length: 17 amino acids. V trimming: 4 bases; J trimming: 2 bases; junction bases outside the gene matches: 14. The chain's CDR3 is CASSADSQGIPNYGYTF. As DNA, the CDR3 is TGCGCCAGCAGCGCGGATTCACAGGGGATCCCAAACTATGGCTACACCTTC.

The genes are TRBV30 and TRBJ2-6; a weak D match, TRBD1 (5 bases). The CDR3 covers 18 residues. With 0 bases removed from V and 0 bases from J, the gap between germline ends came to 15 bases. CDR1 and CDR2 (germline): GTSNPN, SVGIG (reference sequence). The CDR3 loop reads CAWSVTYRRGSGANVLTF. The CDR3 DNA sequence: TGTGCCTGGAGTGTAACTTACCGAAGGGGCTCTGGGGCCAACGTCCTGACTTTC.

V gene TRBV6-5 combines with J gene TRBJ2-7; the match to TRBD1 covers 11 bases. V lost 2 bases and J lost 2; bases outside the gene matches: 5. This CDR3 contains 16 residues. Per germline, CDR1 MNHEY and CDR2 SVGAGI. The DNA of the CDR3 is TGTGCCAGCAGTTACGGGGACAGGGGGAGGGCCTACGAGCAGTACTTC. Encoded protein: CASSYGDRGRAYEQYF.

V and J are TRBV6-2 or TRBV6-3 and TRBJ1-2; 8 bases fit TRBD1. The junction had 8 bases not matched to a gene; V was cut back by 0 bases and J by 2 bases. Looked up from germline, CDR1 is MNHEY and CDR2 is SVGEGT. The CDR3 length is 17 residues. The CDR3 loop reads CASSYSRQGINNYGYTF. The CDR3 DNA follows: TGTGCCAGCAGTTACTCTAGACAGGGGATAAACAACTATGGCTACACCTTC.

CDR3: CASSPLDRLNYGYTF. DNA of the CDR3: TGTGCCAGCAGCCCGTTGGACAGACTGAACTATGGCTACACCTTC. This chain connects TRBV14 to TRBJ1-2; D possibly corresponds to TRBD1 (6 bases). The V end lost 4 bases, the J end lost 2 bases, and 14 bases lay between the germline ends. This CDR3 comprises 15 residues. CDR1 and CDR2 (germline): SGHDN, FVKESK. The full variable domain, completed using reference TRBV14 and TRBJ1-2, is EAGVTQFPSHSVIEKGQTVTLRCDPISGHDNLYWYRRVMGKEIKFLLHFVKESKQDESGMPNNRFLAERTGGTYSTLKVQPAELEDSGVYFCASSPLDRLNYGYTFGSGTRLTVV.

The chain carries TRBV7-9 and TRBJ1-6; D remains ambiguous. Germline V gives CDR1 SEHNR, CDR2 FQNEAQ (reference sequence). The CDR3 is 15 residues long. Trimming took 6 bases from V and 8 from J, leaving 17 bases between them. For the CDR3, the DNA is TGTGCCAGCAGTGTCCGGTCCTCGTATGATTCACCCCTCCACTTT. It translates to CASSVRSSYDSPLHF.

The V gene is TRBV5-1, the J gene TRBJ2-1; TRBD2 matches 9 bases. Germline V gene sequence: CDR1 SGHRS, CDR2 YFSETQ. The CDR3 is 18 amino acids. The junction had 21 bases not matched to a gene; V was cut back by 0 bases and J by 14 bases. CDR3 nucleotide sequence: TGCGCCAGCAGCTTGGGGGGGATTCAGGCCCTTAGCGGGAGAGTTGAGTTCTTC. Residues: CASSLGGIQALSGRVEFF.

There are a few counts of this clone. J is TRBJ1-3 and V is TRBV20-1; D unresolved. Germline CDR1 is DFQATT and CDR2 is SNEGSKA (reference sequence). Trimming removed 3 bases at V and 0 bases at J, with 9 bases between. The length of the CDR3 is 14 residues. CDR3 amino acids: CSASYDFSGNTIYF. CDR3 nucleotide sequence: TGCAGTGCTAGTTATGACTTCTCTGGAAACACCATATATTTT.

The genes are TRBV4-1 and TRBJ2-3; 10 bases agree with TRBD1. Germline CDR1 is MGHRA and CDR2 is YSYEKL. V lost 5 bases, J lost 6 bases, and 8 bases stayed unmatched. CDR3 size: 15 residues. The CDR3 loop reads CASSTRQGASDTQYF. The CDR3 coding sequence is TGCGCCAGCAGCACCCGACAGGGGGCTTCTGATACGCAGTATTTT.

The gene calls are TRBV6-2 or TRBV6-3 and TRBJ2-7; 9 bases agree with TRBD1. CDR3 length: 15 residues. With V trimmed by 0 bases and J by 3 bases, 3 bases remained unmatched. From germline, CDR1 is MNHEY and CDR2 SVGEGT. The CDR3: CASSYSPGQGYEQYF. The DNA for the CDR3 is TGTGCCAGCAGTTACTCCCCGGGACAGGGCTACGAGCAGTACTTC.

This clone was found a few times. Written as DNA, the CDR3 is TGTGCCAGCAGCCGAGCTGTCGTTGCAGGGTCATCCGAAAAACTGTTTTTT. Encoded protein: CASSRAVVAGSSEKLFF. J is TRBJ1-4 and V is TRBV7-8; maybe TRBD1 (5 bases). This CDR3 contains 17 residues. V gave up 5 bases and J gave up 8 bases, with 24 bases separating them. The germline gives CDR1 SGHVS, CDR2 FQNEAQ.

The chain joins TRBV18 to TRBJ1-1, with D tentatively TRBD1 (6 bases). V dropped 1 base and J dropped 5 bases, with 17 bases sitting between them. Per germline, CDR1 KGHSH and CDR2 LQKENI. The CDR3 loop spans 16 amino acids. The CDR3 DNA is TGTGCCAGCTCACCACGCCGCTGGGGGGGCCGAACTGAAGCTTTCTTT. Translation gives CASSPRRWGGRTEAFF.

V is TRBV7-9 and J is TRBJ2-7, with D possibly TRBD1 on 5 matching bases. Trimming stripped 5 bases from V and 0 bases from J, with 20 bases between. The CDR3 contains 17 residues. Germline CDR1 SEHNR, CDR2 FQNEAQ (reference sequence). The CDR3 here is CASSPTPSNRRSYEQYF. The CDR3 nucleotides read TGTGCCAGCAGCCCAACCCCCTCCAACAGGCGCTCCTACGAGCAGTACTTC.

V gene TRBV27 combines with J gene TRBJ1-2; D is uncertain. The V end lost 0 bases, the J end lost 4 bases, and 6 bases lay between the germline ends. The CDR3 totals 13 residues. Germline-derived CDR1 and CDR2 are MNHEY and SMNVEV (reference sequence). DNA of the CDR3: TGTGCCAGCAGTTTATCGGGAGTCTATGGCTACACCTTC. Translation gives CASSLSGVYGYTF.

The rearrangement links TRBV30 to TRBJ1-5, with a tentative D call TRBD1 (5 bases). Looked up from germline, CDR1 is GTSNPN and CDR2 is SVGIG (reference sequence). This CDR3 contains 13 residues. V was shortened by 0 bases and J by 7 bases, with 10 bases between the two germline ends. DNA of the CDR3: TGTGCCTGGAGTGTAGCGGGGCGGCAGCCCCAGCATTTT. Translating gives CAWSVAGRQPQHF.

CDR3 in DNA: TGTGCCACCAGCAGAGTTGGCCTCAGCGGGGGGGTCACAGATACGCAGTATTTT. Translation gives CATSRVGLSGGVTDTQYF. The V gene is TRBV15, the J gene TRBJ2-3; TRBD2 matches at 10 bases. There are 18 residues in the CDR3. V lost 1 base, J lost 2 bases, and 9 bases stayed unmatched. CDR1 is LNHNV, CDR2 YYDKDF, per germline (reference sequence).

The chain employs TRBV5-1 and TRBJ1-4; perhaps TRBD1 as D (5 bases). Germline lookup yields CDR1 SGHRS and CDR2 YFSETQ. Trimming cost V 0 bases and J 4 bases, with 13 bases left between them. The CDR3 loop spans 16 amino acids. CDR3 protein: CASSLAGAGRNEKLFF. The CDR3 DNA reads as TGCGCCAGCAGCTTGGCCGGCGCAGGGCGTAATGAAAAACTGTTTTTT.

The chain joins TRBV7-8 to TRBJ2-7; D is possibly TRBD2 (6 bases). The CDR3 sequence is 12 residues long. Germline assignment: CDR1 SGHVS and CDR2 FQNEAQ. V gave up 6 bases and J gave up 6 bases, with 12 bases separating them. CDR3: CASRSKGLEQYF. DNA for the CDR3: TGTGCCAGCAGGTCTAAGGGACTCGAGCAGTACTTC.

This chain links TRBV30 with TRBJ2-1; perhaps TRBD1 as D (6 bases). The CDR3 totals 14 residues. With 3 bases removed from V and 2 bases from J, the gap between germline ends came to 11 bases. The germline V gene has CDR1 GTSNPN and CDR2 SVGIG (reference sequence). The CDR3 loop is CAWRRGTPYNEQFF. CDR3 in DNA: TGTGCCTGGAGGAGGGGGACCCCCTACAATGAGCAGTTCTTC.

The chain joins TRBV3-1 (or the pseudogene TRBV3-2) to TRBJ1-2, with TRBD1 as a possible D gene (5 bases). The CDR3 has 14 residues. Germline V lookup: CDR1 LGHDT, CDR2 YNNKEL (reference sequence). V shed 4 bases and J shed 6 bases, with 15 bases lying between them. The CDR3 DNA is TGTGCCAGCAGCCCCGCTCGGCAGGGCAATGGCTACACCTTC. As protein: CASSPARQGNGYTF.

The chain uses TRBV11-3 and TRBJ2-1, with D possibly being TRBD1 (6 bases). CDR3 length: 17 residues. Germline CDR1 and CDR2: SGHNT and YENEEA. The germline V and J ends were trimmed by 2 bases and 1 base, with 15 bases remaining between them. Here the CDR3 reads CASSLSQGSNSYNEQFF. CDR3 coding DNA: TGTGCCAGCAGCTTAAGTCAGGGGTCGAATTCCTACAATGAGCAGTTCTTC.

V and J are TRBV7-9 and TRBJ1-3; TRBD1 might be the D (5 bases). Germline V gene data show CDR1 as SEHNR and CDR2 as FQNEAQ (reference sequence). Trimming cost V 8 bases and J 3 bases, with 14 bases left between them. The CDR3 has 14 amino acids. CDR3: CASQNWDYGNTIYF. CDR3 bases: TGTGCCAGCCAGAACTGGGACTATGGAAACACCATATATTTT.

The V gene is TRBV7-2, the J gene TRBJ2-1; TRBD1 is a possible D gene (6 bases). Germline V gene lookup returns CDR1 SGHTA and CDR2 FQGNSA. The CDR3 runs 12 residues. The V gene lost 5 bases and the J gene lost 8 bases, with 10 bases spanning the gap. The CDR3 protein is CASSTDRYEQFF. Written as DNA, the CDR3 is TGTGCCAGCAGCACCGACAGGTATGAGCAGTTCTTC. Drawing the rest from reference TRBV7-2 and TRBJ2-1, the complete variable domain is GAGVSQSPSNKVTEKGKDVELRCDPISGHTALYWYRQSLGQGLEFLIYFQGNSAPDKSGLPSDRFSAERTGGSVSTLTIQRTQQEDSAVYLCASSTDRYEQFFGPGTRLTVL.

The V and J genes are TRBV6-2 or TRBV6-3 and TRBJ1-6; no firm D call. The V gene's germline CDR1 is MNHEY and CDR2 SVGEGT. This CDR3 has 14 amino acids. The ends were cut back, 2 bases at V and 8 bases at J, with 10 bases in the middle. The CDR3 loop reads CASSYEGTDSPLHF. CDR3 nucleotides: TGTGCCAGCAGTTACGAGGGTACGGATTCACCCCTCCACTTT.

The chain recombines TRBV6-5 with TRBJ1-1; D not certain. The CDR3 sequence is 11 residues long. CDR1 is MNHEY and CDR2 is SVGAGI in the germline V gene. The germline V and J ends were trimmed by 8 bases and 1 base, with 5 bases remaining between them. The CDR3 loop reads CASERNTEAFF. The CDR3 nucleotides are TGTGCCAGCGAGAGGAACACTGAAGCTTTCTTT.